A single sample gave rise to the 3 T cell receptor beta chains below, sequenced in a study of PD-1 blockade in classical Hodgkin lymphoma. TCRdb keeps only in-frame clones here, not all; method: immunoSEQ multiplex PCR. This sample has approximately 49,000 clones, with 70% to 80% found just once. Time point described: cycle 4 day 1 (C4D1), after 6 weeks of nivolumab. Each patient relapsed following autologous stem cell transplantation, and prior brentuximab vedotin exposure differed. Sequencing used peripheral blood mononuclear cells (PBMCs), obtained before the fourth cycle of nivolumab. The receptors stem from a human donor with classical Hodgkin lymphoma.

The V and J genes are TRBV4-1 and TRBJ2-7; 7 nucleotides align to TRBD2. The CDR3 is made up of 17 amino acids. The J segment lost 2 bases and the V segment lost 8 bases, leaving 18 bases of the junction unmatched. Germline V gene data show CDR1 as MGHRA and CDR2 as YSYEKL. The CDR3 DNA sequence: TGCGCCAGCCTAATGGGGGGTTCGTGGCTAGCGGCCTACGAGCAGTACTTC. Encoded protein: CASLMGGSWLAAYEQYF.

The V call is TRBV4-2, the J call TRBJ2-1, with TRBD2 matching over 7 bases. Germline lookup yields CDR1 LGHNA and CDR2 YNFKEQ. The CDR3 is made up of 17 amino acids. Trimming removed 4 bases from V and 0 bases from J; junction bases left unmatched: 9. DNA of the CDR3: TGTGCCAGCAGCCGAGGGACTACGCTCGACTCCTACAATGAGCAGTTCTTC. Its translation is CASSRGTTLDSYNEQFF.

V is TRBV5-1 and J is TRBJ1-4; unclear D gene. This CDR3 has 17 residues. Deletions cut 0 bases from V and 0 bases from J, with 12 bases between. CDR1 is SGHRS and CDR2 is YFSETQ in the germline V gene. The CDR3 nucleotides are TGCGCCAGCAGCTTGGGGGTCGCTCAAGCAACTAATGAAAAACTGTTTTTT. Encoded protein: CASSLGVAQATNEKLFF.